A single sample is the source of the 10 T cell receptor beta chains below, sequenced in a study of OX40 agonist ivuxolimab in advanced cancers. The table came from immunoSEQ multiplex PCR; TCRdb's copy has only in-frame clones and leaves some out. This repertoire shows roughly 55,000 clones, 80% found once; its top ten account for 4% to 4.5%. The specimen was CD4+ or CD8+ T cells sorted from blood, collected in a trial of the OX40 agonist ivuxolimab. The source is an adult with an advanced solid tumor such as melanoma, head and neck, liver or kidney cancer.

The V and J genes are TRBV15 and TRBJ1-3; D is ambiguous. Germline CDR1 LNHNV, CDR2 YYDKDF (reference sequence). V lost 1 base to trimming and J lost 1 base, with 5 bases between them. The CDR3 extends over 14 amino acids. CDR3 nucleotide sequence: TGTGCCACCAGCAGAGGGGTTTCTGGAAACACCATATATTTT. This sequence encodes CATSRGVSGNTIYF.

This sequence joins TRBV6-1 and TRBJ1-5; TRBD1 is a possible D gene (6 bases). Germline CDR1 and CDR2: MNHNS and SASEGT. Trimming pared 11 bases from V and 3 bases from J, leaving 14 bases between. CDR3 size: 13 residues. CDR3 DNA: TGTGCCGCGTGTGGGGGGCCCAATCAGCCCCAGCATTTT. It yields the protein CAACGGPNQPQHF.

About this clone: The same CDR3 can be traced to other DNA sequences in this sample. This chain uses TRBV7-8 with TRBJ2-2; D is undetermined. CDR1 is SGHVS, CDR2 FQNEAQ, per germline. There are 12 residues in the CDR3. V was shortened by 2 bases and J by 4 bases, with 2 bases between the two germline ends. Written as DNA, the CDR3 is TGTGCCAGCAGCTTACCCACCGGGGAGCTGTTTTTT. Protein sequence: CASSLPTGELFF.

V and J are TRBV18 and TRBJ2-1, with unresolved D. The CDR3 sequence is 14 residues long. Trimming removed 3 bases at V and 0 bases at J, with 6 bases between. Germline-derived CDR1 and CDR2 are KGHSH and LQKENI. CDR3 sequence: CASSPAGSYNEQFF. In DNA, the CDR3 is TGTGCCAGCTCACCGGCCGGCTCCTACAATGAGCAGTTCTTC.

The V gene is TRBV19, the J gene TRBJ2-6; D call uncertain. The V end was cut by 5 bases, the J end by 1 base, with 9 bases between. Germline V lookup: CDR1 LNHDA, CDR2 SQIVND (reference sequence). The CDR3 contains 15 residues. The CDR3 DNA reads TGTGCCAGTAGTCTGAAGGGTTCTGGGGCCAACGTCCTGACTTTC. Translation: CASSLKGSGANVLTF.

In this sample, this clone turned up once. V and J are TRBV7-2 and TRBJ2-7; TRBD1 is a possible D gene (6 bases). The CDR3 extends over 16 amino acids. Germline assignment: CDR1 SGHTA and CDR2 FQGNSA. V was cut by 1 base and J by 3 bases, with 16 bases left in between. The CDR3 reads CASSLGPRGSVYEQYF. The CDR3 DNA is TGTGCCAGCAGCTTAGGCCCTAGGGGGAGTGTCTACGAGCAGTACTTC.

The chain is built from TRBV7-9 and TRBJ1-1; TRBD1 aligns across 9 bases. The CDR3 is 13 residues long. Germline values: CDR1 SEHNR, CDR2 FQNEAQ (reference sequence). J lost 2 bases, V lost 7 bases, and 2 bases had no gene match. In nucleotides, the CDR3 is TGTGCCAGCACGGGACAGGGAAACACTGAAGCTTTCTTT. Protein sequence: CASTGQGNTEAFF.

The chain joins TRBV9 to TRBJ2-2, with D unresolved. The CDR3 covers 15 residues. V was trimmed by 0 bases and J by 0 bases, leaving 6 bases between them. The V gene's germline CDR1 is SGDLS and CDR2 YYNGEE. The CDR3, as DNA: TGTGCCAGCAGCGTAGCTACGTCGAACACCGGGGAGCTGTTTTTT. Its protein product is CASSVATSNTGELFF.

CDR3 residues: CASSSRTYETMVSGANVLTF. The CDR3 coding sequence is TGTGCCAGTAGTTCGAGGACCTACGAAACGATGGTCTCTGGGGCCAACGTCCTGACTTTC. V gene TRBV19 combines with J gene TRBJ2-6; D uncertain. V was clipped by 5 bases and J by 0 bases, with 23 bases between them. CDR3 size: 20 residues. Germline V lookup: CDR1 LNHDA, CDR2 SQIVND (reference sequence).

The chain uses TRBV30 and TRBJ1-5; possibly TRBD1 for D (5 bases). The V end was cut by 2 bases, the J end by 1 base, with 9 bases between. The CDR3 totals 14 residues. Germline CDR1 GTSNPN, CDR2 SVGIG (reference sequence). CDR3 in DNA: TGTGCCTGGAGTCGGAGGGGCAGCAATCAGCCCCAGCATTTT. Translating gives CAWSRRGSNQPQHF.